This entry is about one TCR beta chain. The record originates from a study of control samples from healthy donors and cancer patients. The method was immunoSEQ multiplex PCR; TCRdb's version includes in-frame clones alone and lacks a portion of them. The repertoire consists of 350,000 to 450,000 clones, with approximately 92% occurring once and the leading ten covering around 6.5%. The CDR3 covers 11 residues. Germline CDR1 SQVTM, CDR2 ANQGSEA. Trimming took off 8 bases at V and 4 bases at J, with 11 bases between the two ends. This sequence joins TRBV29-1 and TRBJ1-1; D gene ambiguous. Sequencing was carried out using PBMCs. The clonotype was recovered from a middle-aged man with head and neck cancer. The CDR3 DNA is TGCAGCTTGTATCGGGGCACTGAAGCTTTCTTT. Its protein is CSLYRGTEAFF.